This TCR beta chain is from a study of CXCR3-negative and CXCR3-positive naive CD8 T cells. Study-wide findings and caveats: Similarly elevated diversity marked both naive subsets, with memory CD8+ cells showing far lower diversity. TRBV-TRBJ usage was similar across naive CXCR3 subsets but distinct in memory cells.

The germline V gene has CDR1 MDHEN and CDR2 SYDVKM. The CDR3 is made up of 15 amino acids. CD45RO-CCR7+CD27+CD95- expression identified naive CD8+ T cells. The TRB libraries of cDNA were built by UMI-labeled 5' RACE. TCRdb reprocessed the 5' RACE reads, keeping one entry per CDR3 protein, no DNA. The listing contains 50,000 to 55,000 distinct CDR3 sequences. About this clonotype itself: Its cognate antigen is unknown.

This chain uses TRBV28 with TRBJ2-1; the TRBD1 assignment by TCRdb is unverifiable without DNA. The sequenced sample consisted of naive CXCR3- CD8+ T cells from blood. The subset is: CD45RO-CCR7+CD27+CD95- naive CD8+ T cells lacking CXCR3 (TNR3-). The clonotype was recovered from a human donor in good health. Some clones in this sample may be carry-over from other donors' samples. The CDR3 is CASSPGQVIYNEQFF.